This T cell receptor beta chain was recovered during a study of T-cell memory formation after mild COVID-19. Background on the study: Largely donor-specific TCR clusters were found.

Germline V lookup: CDR1 LGHDT, CDR2 YNNKEL (reference sequence). The CDR3 has 13 residues. Using its own MiXCR run on the 5' RACE reads, TCRdb lists one record per CDR3 protein. The table records almost 550,000 distinct CDR3 sequences, around 21% of them present only once. With regard to this clonotype: At one of its ends the junction is not consistent with the germline gene, which may arise from a read error.

The clonotype comes from an adult woman who had mild COVID-19 (a few samples of this study predate the infection). Cell type and time point are not known. The sample comprised PBMCs or a T cell subset sorted from them (not recorded which). The chain employs TRBV3-1 and TRBJ2-2, with a possible D match to TRBD2 (5 bases). The CDR3 spells CASRAGNTGELIF. As DNA, the CDR3 is TGTGCCAGCAGGGCAGGCAACACCGGGGAGCTGATTTTT. The full variable domain, in which reference TRBV3-1 and TRBJ2-2 provide the parts outside the CDR3, is DTAVSQTPKYLVTQMGNDKSIKCEQNLGHDTMYWYKQDSKKFLKIMFSYNNKELIINETVPNRFSPKSPDKAHLNLHINSLELGDSAVYFCASRAGNTGELIFGEGSRLTVL.